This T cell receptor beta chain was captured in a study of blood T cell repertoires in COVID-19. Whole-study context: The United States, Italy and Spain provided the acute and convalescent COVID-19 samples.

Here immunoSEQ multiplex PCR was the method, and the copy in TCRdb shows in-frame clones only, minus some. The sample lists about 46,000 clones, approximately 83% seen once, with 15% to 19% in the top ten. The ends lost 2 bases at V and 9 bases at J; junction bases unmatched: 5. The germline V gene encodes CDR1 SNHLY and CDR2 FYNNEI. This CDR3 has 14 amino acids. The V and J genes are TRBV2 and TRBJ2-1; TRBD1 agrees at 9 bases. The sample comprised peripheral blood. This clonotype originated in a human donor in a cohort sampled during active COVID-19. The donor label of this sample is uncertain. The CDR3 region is CASSERTGEGEQFF. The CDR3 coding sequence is TGTGCCAGCAGTGAACGGACAGGGGAAGGTGAGCAGTTCTTC.